This paragraph reports one T cell receptor beta chain. The authors' processing: Amplifying reference gene primers gave estimates of nucleated cell counts. The table came from immunoSEQ multiplex PCR; TCRdb's copy has only in-frame clones and leaves some out. That table furnishes V, J and clone size, whereas the DNA furnished D and trimming. The sample has about 130,000 clones, approximately 80% seen once. This sample is part of a study of blood T cell repertoires in COVID-19. Study details: Spain, Italy and the United States supplied samples that represented acute and convalescent COVID-19. Sources were T cells, B-cell-depleted T cells, or PBMCs; the material itself was cDNA or gDNA.

Germline V gives CDR1 GTSNPN, CDR2 SVGIG (reference sequence). V was shortened by 4 bases and J by 4 bases, with 10 bases between the two germline ends. The CDR3 is made up of 12 amino acids. V usage is TRBV30 and J usage is TRBJ1-1, with D unresolved. The TCR comes from a man aged 55-75 years with acute or convalescent COVID-19. The specimen sequenced was peripheral blood. CDR3 loop: CAWIVGSTEAFF. The CDR3 bases are TGTGCCTGGATAGTAGGGAGCACTGAAGCTTTCTTT.